This T cell receptor beta chain is from a study of CD8 T cells in ankylosing spondylitis. CDR1 and CDR2 from the germline V gene are SGHTA and FQGNSA. The CDR3 sequence is 12 residues long. V was cut by 2 bases and J by 5 bases, with 4 bases left in between. General observations from the study: CD8+ by phenotype, disease-linked clones were relatively rare in peripheral blood. In ankylosing spondylitis patients, matched synovial fluid reportedly showed significant enrichment of disease-linked clones. Some of these motif variants have turned up before, in reports on reactive arthritis synovial fluid and blood.

In the case of this clonotype: What it binds is unknown.

Quantitative molecular-barcoded 5'-RACE generated the TCR beta libraries. TCRdb re-called the 5' RACE reads with MiXCR, one entry per CDR3 protein. The data contain some 220,000 distinct CDR3 sequences, more than 9% of them singletons. The V call is TRBV7-2, the J call TRBJ2-1; the D is unclear. Sequences were obtained from blood, either unsorted or a sorted T cell fraction (not recorded which). The TCR comes from a male donor with ankylosing spondylitis or in good health (not recorded which). The CDR3 DNA reads TGTGCCAGCAGCTTACTGGACAATGAGCAGTTCTTC. Translating gives CASSLLDNEQFF. Supplemented by reference TRBV7-2 and TRBJ2-1, the full variable domain reads GAGVSQSPSNKVTEKGKDVELRCDPISGHTALYWYRQSLGQGLEFLIYFQGNSAPDKSGLPSDRFSAERTGGSVSTLTIQRTQQEDSAVYLCASSLLDNEQFFGPGTRLTVL.